This T cell receptor beta chain stems from a study of type 1 regulatory T cells (dated by TCRdb to 2020 to 2023). In the study overall: The study characterized an in vitro protocol that generated a Tr1-enriched, alloantigen-specific CD4 T cell product named T-allo10. T-allo10 was being tested clinically in patients with hematological malignancies who were undergoing allogeneic hematopoietic stem cell transplantation.

The cysteine opens and the phenylalanine closes a CDR3 of 13 amino acids. Only the CDR3 portion is preserved as DNA: 39 bases, with reading frame beginning at the first base. V drops 5 bases and J drops 5 bases, leaving 11 bases in between. Via the germline V gene (reference sequence), CDR1 is MNHNY and CDR2 SVGAGI. This clonotype has only a few counts. What antigen it recognizes has not been identified. Qualities for individual bases were not recorded, and no much larger clone is one base off. The paper's findings and limits, for the study overall: Compared with non-Tr1 cells, Tr1 cells had a narrower TCR repertoire, and the study took this difference to reflect clonal expansion driven by alloantigen.

For sequencing, an Illumina MiSeq was employed. Clones were called with MiXCR by TCRdb after fastp trimmed the public reads at Q25, and only in-frame beta chains were retained. Every distinct CDR3 protein forms one entry, paired with its most common genes and DNA. Within this sample are about 62,000 distinct CDR3 sequences, with 62% of them counted one time only. Clones ranked in the top ten supply 1.5% to 2% of the sample. Sequences were obtained from cultured non-Tr1 T cells, either the whole culture or a sorted T cell fraction (not recorded which). Sample cell subset or site, as interpreted from the label and publication: non-Tr1 population from the T-allo10 product. The receptor chain draws on TRBV6-6 and TRBJ2-3; no D gene call is confident. The receptor's source is a human donor in good health. The sequenced DNA: TGTGCCAGCAGTCCGTTGGAGATAGATACGCAGTATTTT. This is translated as CASSPLEIDTQYF.